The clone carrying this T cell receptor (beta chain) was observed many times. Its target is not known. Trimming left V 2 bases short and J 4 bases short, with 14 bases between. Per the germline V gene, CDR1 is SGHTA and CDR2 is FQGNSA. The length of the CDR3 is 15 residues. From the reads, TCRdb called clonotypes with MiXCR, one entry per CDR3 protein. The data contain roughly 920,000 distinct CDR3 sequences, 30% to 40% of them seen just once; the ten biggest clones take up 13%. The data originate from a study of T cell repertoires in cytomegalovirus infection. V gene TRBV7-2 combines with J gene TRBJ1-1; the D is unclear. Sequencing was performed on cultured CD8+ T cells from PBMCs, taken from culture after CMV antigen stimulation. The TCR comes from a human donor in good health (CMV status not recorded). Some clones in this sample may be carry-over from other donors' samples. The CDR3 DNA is TGTGCCAGCAGCTTACCGACGGGGAGTCCCACTGAAGCTTTCTTT. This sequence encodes CASSLPTGSPTEAFF.